The subject of this entry is one TCR beta chain. Its antigen remains unidentified. These data are taken from a study of T cell responses to AZD1222 COVID-19 vaccine. Study results and caveats: Repertoires were obtained solely post-peak T cell response. Baseline antibody screening turned up just a handful of seropositive AZD1222 recipients.

CDR1 and CDR2 from the germline V gene are MDHEN and SYDVKM. The CDR3 length is 14 residues. The V end lost 2 bases, the J end lost 1 base, and 5 bases lay between the germline ends. Clones were sequenced by immunoSEQ multiplex PCR, and TCRdb holds only the in-frame ones, with some missing. This sample has roughly 150,000 clones, with around 87% found just once. The specimen was peripheral blood, collected on day 0 of AZD1222 vaccination. This chain uses TRBV28 with TRBJ2-2; D call uncertain. The clonotype originates from an adult in good health. The CDR3 spells CASSLLKNTGELFF. Written as DNA, the CDR3 is TGTGCCAGCAGTTTACTGAAGAACACCGGGGAGCTGTTTTTT.